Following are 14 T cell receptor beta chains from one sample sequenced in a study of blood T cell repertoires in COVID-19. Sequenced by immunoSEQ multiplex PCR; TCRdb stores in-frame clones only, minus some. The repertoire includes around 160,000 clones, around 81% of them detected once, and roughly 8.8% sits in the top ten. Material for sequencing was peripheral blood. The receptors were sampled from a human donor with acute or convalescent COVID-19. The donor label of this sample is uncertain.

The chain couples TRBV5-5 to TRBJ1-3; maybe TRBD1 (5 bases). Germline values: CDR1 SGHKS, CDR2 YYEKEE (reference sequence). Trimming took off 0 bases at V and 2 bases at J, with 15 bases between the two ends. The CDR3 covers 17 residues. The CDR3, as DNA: TGTGCCAGCAGCTTGGAAAGGGGCAGGGTTCCTGGAAACACCATATATTTT. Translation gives CASSLERGRVPGNTIYF.

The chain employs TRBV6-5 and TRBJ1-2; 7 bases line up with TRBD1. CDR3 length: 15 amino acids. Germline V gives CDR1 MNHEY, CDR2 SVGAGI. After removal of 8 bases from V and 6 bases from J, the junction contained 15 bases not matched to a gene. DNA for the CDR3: TGTGCCAGCGCACAAATAGGGGACAGACATCATGGCTACACCTTC. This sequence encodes CASAQIGDRHHGYTF.

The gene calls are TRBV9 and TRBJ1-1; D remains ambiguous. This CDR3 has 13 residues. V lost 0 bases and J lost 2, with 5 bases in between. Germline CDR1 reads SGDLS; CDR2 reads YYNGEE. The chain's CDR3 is CASSVGDNTEAFF. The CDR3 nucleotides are TGTGCCAGCAGCGTAGGAGATAACACTGAAGCTTTCTTT. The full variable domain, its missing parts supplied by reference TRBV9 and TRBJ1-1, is DSGVTQTPKHLITATGQRVTLRCSPRSGDLSVYWYQQSLDQGLQFLIQYYNGEERAKGNILERFSAQQFPDLHSELNLSSLELGDSALYFCASSVGDNTEAFFGQGTRLTVV.

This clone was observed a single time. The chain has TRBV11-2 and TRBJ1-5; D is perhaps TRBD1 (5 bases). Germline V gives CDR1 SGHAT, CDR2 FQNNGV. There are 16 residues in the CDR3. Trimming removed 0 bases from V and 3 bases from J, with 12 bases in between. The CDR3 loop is CASSLDRGLPNQPQHF. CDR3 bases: TGTGCCAGCAGCTTAGATAGGGGACTACCCAATCAGCCCCAGCATTTT.

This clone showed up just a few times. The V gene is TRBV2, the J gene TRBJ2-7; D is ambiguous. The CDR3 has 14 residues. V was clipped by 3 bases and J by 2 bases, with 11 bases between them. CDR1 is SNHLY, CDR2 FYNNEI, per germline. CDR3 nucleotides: TGTGCCAGCAGTGACTCCCAGGTTCCCTACGAGCAGTACTTC. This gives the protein CASSDSQVPYEQYF. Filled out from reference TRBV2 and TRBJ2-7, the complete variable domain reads EPEVTQTPSHQVTQMGQEVILRCVPISNHLYFYWYRQILGQKVEFLVSFYNNEISEKSEIFDDQFSVERPDGSNFTLKIRSTKLEDSAMYFCASSDSQVPYEQYFGPGTRLTVT.

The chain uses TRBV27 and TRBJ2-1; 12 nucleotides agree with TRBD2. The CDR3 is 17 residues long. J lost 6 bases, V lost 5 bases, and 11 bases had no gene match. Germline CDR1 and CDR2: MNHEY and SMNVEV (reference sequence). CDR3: CASSTTGTSGPSNEQFF. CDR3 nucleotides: TGTGCCAGCAGTACCACCGGGACTAGCGGGCCCAGCAATGAGCAGTTCTTC.

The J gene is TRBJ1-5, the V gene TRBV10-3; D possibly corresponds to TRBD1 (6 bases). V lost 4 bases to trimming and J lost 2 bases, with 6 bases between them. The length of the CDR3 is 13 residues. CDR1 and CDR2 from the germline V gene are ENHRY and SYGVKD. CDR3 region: CAISGQGNQPQHF. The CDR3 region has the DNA TGTGCCATCAGTGGACAGGGCAATCAGCCCCAGCATTTT.

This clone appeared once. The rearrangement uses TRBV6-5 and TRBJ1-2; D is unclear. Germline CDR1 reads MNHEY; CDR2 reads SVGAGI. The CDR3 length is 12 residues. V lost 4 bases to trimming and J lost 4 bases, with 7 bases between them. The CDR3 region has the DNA TGTGCCAGCAGTTCACAGAGCTATGGCTACACCTTC. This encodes CASSSQSYGYTF.

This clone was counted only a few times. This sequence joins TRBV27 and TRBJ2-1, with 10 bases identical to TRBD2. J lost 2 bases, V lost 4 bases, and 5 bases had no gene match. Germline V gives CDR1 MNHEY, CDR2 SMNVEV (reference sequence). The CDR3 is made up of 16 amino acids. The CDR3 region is CASSSRLAGTYNEQFF. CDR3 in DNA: TGTGCCAGCAGTTCGAGACTAGCGGGTACCTACAATGAGCAGTTCTTC.

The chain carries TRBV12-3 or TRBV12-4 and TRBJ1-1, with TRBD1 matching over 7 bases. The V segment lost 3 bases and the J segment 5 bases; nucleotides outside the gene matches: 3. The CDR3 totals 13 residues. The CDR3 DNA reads TGTGCCAGCAGTTTCACAGGGGATACTGAAGCTTTCTTT. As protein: CASSFTGDTEAFF.

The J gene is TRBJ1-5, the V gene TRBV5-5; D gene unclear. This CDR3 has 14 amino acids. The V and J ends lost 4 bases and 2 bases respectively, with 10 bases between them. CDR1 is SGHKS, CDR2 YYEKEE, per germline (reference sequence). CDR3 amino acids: CASSTIDGNQPQHF. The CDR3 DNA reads TGTGCCAGCAGCACTATAGACGGCAATCAGCCCCAGCATTTT.

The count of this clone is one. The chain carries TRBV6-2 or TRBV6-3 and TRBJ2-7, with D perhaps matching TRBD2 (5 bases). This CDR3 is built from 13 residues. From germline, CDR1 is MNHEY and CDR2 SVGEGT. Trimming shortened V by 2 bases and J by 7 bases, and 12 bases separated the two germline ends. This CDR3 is CASSYLHPGEQYV. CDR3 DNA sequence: TGTGCCAGCAGTTACCTTCACCCGGGAGAGCAGTACGTC.

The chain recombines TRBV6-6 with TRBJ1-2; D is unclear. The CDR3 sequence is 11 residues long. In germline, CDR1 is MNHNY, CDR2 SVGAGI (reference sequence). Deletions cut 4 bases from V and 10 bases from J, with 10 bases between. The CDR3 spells CASSWEGVYTF. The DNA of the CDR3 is TGTGCCAGCAGTTGGGAGGGTGTCTACACCTTC.

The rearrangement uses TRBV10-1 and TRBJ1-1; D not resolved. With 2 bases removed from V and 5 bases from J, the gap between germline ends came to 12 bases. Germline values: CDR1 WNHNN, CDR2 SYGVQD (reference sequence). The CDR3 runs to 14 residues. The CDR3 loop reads CASSENPGSTEAFF. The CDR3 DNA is TGCGCCAGCAGTGAGAATCCGGGGAGTACTGAAGCTTTCTTT.